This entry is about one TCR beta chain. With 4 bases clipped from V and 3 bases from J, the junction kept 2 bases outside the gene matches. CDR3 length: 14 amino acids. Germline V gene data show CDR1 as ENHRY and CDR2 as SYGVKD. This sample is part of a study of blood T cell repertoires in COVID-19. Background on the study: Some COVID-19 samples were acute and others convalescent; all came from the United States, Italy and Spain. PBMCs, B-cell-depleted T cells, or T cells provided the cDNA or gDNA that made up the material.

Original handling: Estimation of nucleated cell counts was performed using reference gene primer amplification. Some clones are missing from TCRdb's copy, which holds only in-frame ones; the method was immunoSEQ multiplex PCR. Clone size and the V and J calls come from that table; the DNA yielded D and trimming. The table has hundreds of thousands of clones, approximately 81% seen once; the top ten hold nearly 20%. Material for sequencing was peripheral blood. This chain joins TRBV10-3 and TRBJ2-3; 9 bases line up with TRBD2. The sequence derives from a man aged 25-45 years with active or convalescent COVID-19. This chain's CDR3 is CAISGGRGTDTQYF. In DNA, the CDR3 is TGTGCCATCAGTGGCGGGAGGGGGACAGATACGCAGTATTTT.